The 19 T cell receptor beta chains listed next were all sequenced from one sample in a study of blood T cell repertoires in COVID-19 (dated by TCRdb to 2020 to 2021). Library creation used the immunoSEQ multiplex PCR assay. TCRdb obtained this table from immuneACCESS and retained in-frame rearrangements with V and J assigned. These tables miss some clones; where compared with another copy, unresolved V genes account for less than half of the shortfall, and the remainder is unexplained. The sample data list under 150,000 clones, and 85% to 90% of these were observed just once. The ten top clones hold 2.5% to 3.5% of the sample. Sequenced: peripheral blood. These receptors were collected from a woman aged 60-70 years with active COVID-19.

This chain connects TRBV7-2 to TRBJ2-1; 12 bases agree with TRBD2. The V gene's germline CDR1 is SGHTA and CDR2 FQGNSA. There are 15 residues in the CDR3. V was clipped by 7 bases and J by 6 bases; unmatched bases: 7. The CDR3 bases are TGTGCCAGCACCAAGACTAGCGGGAGACTCAATGAGCAGTTCTTC. The encoded protein is CASTKTSGRLNEQFF. The variable domain in full, completed from reference TRBV7-2 and TRBJ2-1, reads GAGVSQSPSNKVTEKGKDVELRCDPISGHTALYWYRQSLGQGLEFLIYFQGNSAPDKSGLPSDRFSAERTGGSVSTLTIQRTQQEDSAVYLCASTKTSGRLNEQFFGPGTRLTVL.

This chain connects TRBV13 to TRBJ2-5; 12 bases map to TRBD2. Germline CDR1 and CDR2: PRHDT and FYEKMQ (reference sequence). V shed 1 base, J shed 7 bases, and the junction held 13 bases outside the gene matches. The CDR3 is 18 amino acids. Here the CDR3 DNA reads TGTGCCAGCAGCTTAGCCCTTCGGACTAGCGGGATTGGAGGGACCCAGTACTTC. Translation gives CASSLALRTSGIGGTQYF.

The chain joins TRBV28 to TRBJ2-7; D call uncertain. Trimming removed 4 bases at V and 0 bases at J, with 10 bases between. Germline values: CDR1 MDHEN, CDR2 SYDVKM. This CDR3 region has 14 residues. CDR3 sequence reads: CASSSQSYSYEQYF. In DNA form, the CDR3 reads TGTGCCAGCAGTTCACAGAGTTACTCCTACGAGCAGTACTTC.

The chain recombines TRBV11-2 with TRBJ2-7; weak D call: TRBD1 (5 bases). V was shortened by 2 bases and J by 6 bases, with 17 bases between the two germline ends. The CDR3 runs to 15 residues. Germline V gives CDR1 SGHAT, CDR2 FQNNGV. The CDR3 reads CASSLPGASRREQYF. DNA of the CDR3: TGTGCCAGCAGCTTACCTGGGGCCAGCAGGCGCGAGCAGTACTTC.

The chain uses TRBV11-2 and TRBJ1-4; the D gene is possibly TRBD1 (5 bases). The CDR3 has 13 residues. Germline V gene sequence: CDR1 SGHAT, CDR2 FQNNGV. V lost 5 bases to trimming and J lost 11 bases, with 15 bases between them. The CDR3 here is CASSPRDFPKLFF. CDR3 coding DNA: TGTGCCAGCAGCCCCAGGGATTTCCCCAAACTGTTTTTT.

The J gene is TRBJ1-3, the V gene TRBV12-3 or TRBV12-4; TRBD1 aligns across 7 bases. The CDR3 extends over 13 amino acids. Losses at the gene ends were 2 bases for V and 7 bases for J; bases not matched to a gene: 2. The CDR3 protein is CASSLPGGNTIYF. DNA for the CDR3: TGTGCCAGCAGTTTACCAGGGGGGAACACCATATATTTT.

The chain couples TRBV5-1 to TRBJ2-2, with 11 bases lining up with TRBD2. Germline CDR1 reads SGHRS; CDR2 reads YFSETQ. V shed 4 bases and J 3 bases; nucleotides not matched to a gene: 2. This CDR3 has 15 amino acids. The CDR3 region is CASSPGLADTGELFF. Written as DNA, the CDR3 is TGCGCCAGCAGCCCGGGACTAGCGGACACCGGGGAGCTGTTTTTT. The full variable domain, its missing parts supplied by reference TRBV5-1 and TRBJ2-2, is KAGVTQTPRYLIKTRGQQVTLSCSPISGHRSVSWYQQTPGQGLQFLFEYFSETQRNKGNFPGRFSGRQFSNSRSEMNVSTLELGDSALYLCASSPGLADTGELFFGEGSRLTVL.

This chain joins TRBV7-3 and TRBJ2-1; TRBD2 might be the D (6 bases). The CDR3 consists of 15 residues. CDR1 is SGHTA and CDR2 is FQGTGA in the germline V gene. Trimming shortened V by 3 bases and J by 4 bases, and 13 bases separated the two germline ends. The CDR3 DNA is TGTGCCAGCAGCTTCGGAGCGGGCCGTTACAATGAGCAGTTCTTC. It yields the protein CASSFGAGRYNEQFF.

The chain combines TRBV7-8 with TRBJ2-7; 10 bases align to TRBD2. From germline, CDR1 is SGHVS and CDR2 FQNEAQ. Trimming removed 2 bases from V and 5 bases from J; junction bases left unmatched: 15. The CDR3 has 18 residues. The CDR3 region has the DNA TGTGCCAGCAGCTTACCGGGACTAGCGCCCGGGGGTAGGAACGAGCAGTACTTC. It codes for CASSLPGLAPGGRNEQYF.

The rearrangement joins TRBV6-1 to TRBJ1-2, with no clear D. Germline CDR1 MNHNS, CDR2 SASEGT. The CDR3 sequence is 13 residues long. Trimming shortened V by 2 bases and J by 4 bases, and 8 bases separated the two germline ends. The CDR3 here is CASSESGSYGYTF. The CDR3 DNA sequence: TGTGCCAGCAGTGAATCTGGGAGCTATGGCTACACCTTC.

The CDR3 region is CASSYQTSGLTGELFF. The CDR3, as DNA: TGTGCCAGCAGCTACCAGACTAGCGGGTTGACCGGGGAGCTGTTTTTT. V usage is TRBV11-2 and J usage is TRBJ2-2; TRBD2 aligns across 10 bases. Per germline, CDR1 SGHAT and CDR2 FQNNGV. Trimming took 4 bases from V and 5 from J; bases not matched to a gene: 7. The CDR3 contains 16 residues.

This clone is a singleton in its sample. This chain connects TRBV6-5 to TRBJ2-1; TRBD1 might be the D (6 bases). The CDR3 runs 16 residues. Trimming shortened V by 2 bases and J by 5 bases, and 16 bases separated the two germline ends. In germline, CDR1 is MNHEY, CDR2 SVGAGI. The CDR3 protein is CASSYLQGARDNEQFF. For the CDR3, the DNA is TGTGCCAGCAGTTACCTACAGGGCGCAAGGGACAATGAGCAGTTCTTC.

The rearrangement joins TRBV4-2 to TRBJ1-4; TRBD1 agrees at 10 bases. The ends lost 7 bases at V and 6 bases at J; junction bases unmatched: 11. CDR3 size: 16 residues. CDR1 is LGHNA and CDR2 is YNFKEQ in the germline V gene. Written as DNA, the CDR3 is TGTGCCAGCACCAACCCCCATGGGACAGGGGATGAAAAACTGTTTTTT. Translating gives CASTNPHGTGDEKLFF.

The chain carries TRBV7-2 and TRBJ2-5, with a weak D call TRBD2 (6 bases). The CDR3 is made up of 14 amino acids. The germline V gene has CDR1 SGHTA and CDR2 FQGNSA. V was shortened by 5 bases and J by 5 bases, with 15 bases between the two germline ends. Here the CDR3 reads CASSGLREGETQYF. CDR3 DNA: TGTGCCAGCAGCGGGCTGCGGGAAGGGGAGACCCAGTACTTC. The whole variable domain, filled in from reference TRBV7-2 and TRBJ2-5, reads GAGVSQSPSNKVTEKGKDVELRCDPISGHTALYWYRQSLGQGLEFLIYFQGNSAPDKSGLPSDRFSAERTGGSVSTLTIQRTQQEDSAVYLCASSGLREGETQYFGPGTRLLVL.

This sequence joins TRBV28 and TRBJ2-3; D is possibly TRBD2 (6 bases). Germline V CDR1 and CDR2: MDHEN, SYDVKM. The CDR3 loop spans 13 amino acids. V was trimmed by 8 bases and J by 2 bases, leaving 11 bases between them. CDR3 DNA sequence: TGTGCCAGCGGGGCGGGACTCACAGATACGCAGTATTTT. Encoded protein: CASGAGLTDTQYF.

This chain uses TRBV19 with TRBJ1-4; 9 bases are a match to TRBD1. V trimming: 4 bases; J trimming: 4 bases; junction bases outside the gene matches: 10. This CDR3 has 17 residues. Germline V CDR1 and CDR2: LNHDA, SQIVND (reference sequence). The CDR3 nucleotides read TGTGCCAGTAGTAACCACCTCAGGACAGGGGTTAATGAAAAACTGTTTTTT. Translating it yields CASSNHLRTGVNEKLFF.

The count of this clone is one. This chain connects TRBV11-3 to TRBJ2-7; possible D gene TRBD1, 5 bases. The CDR3 contains 17 residues. Germline CDR1 and CDR2: SGHNT and YENEEA. Trimming left V 0 bases short and J 2 bases short, with 17 bases between. The CDR3 DNA is TGTGCCAGCAGCTTAGATCTGGGGCAGGCCCACCCCTACGAGCAGTACTTC. Translated: CASSLDLGQAHPYEQYF.

The CDR3 sequence is CASSTGTGQPQHF. Written as DNA, the CDR3 is TGTGCCAGCAGTACCGGGACAGGTCAGCCCCAGCATTTT. V usage is TRBV6-6 and J usage is TRBJ1-5; 8 nucleotides align to TRBD1. CDR1 is MNHNY, CDR2 SVGAGI, per germline (reference sequence). J gave up 6 bases and V 5 bases, and 3 bases lay outside the gene matches. The CDR3 consists of 13 residues.

The V and J genes are TRBV14 and TRBJ2-1; possibly TRBD2 for D (6 bases). This CDR3 has 15 amino acids. CDR1 is SGHDN, CDR2 FVKESK, per germline. V was cut by 4 bases and J by 10 bases, with 20 bases left in between. CDR3 protein: CASSPRLVQASEQFF. For the CDR3, the DNA is TGTGCCAGCAGCCCCCGACTAGTGCAGGCTTCGGAGCAGTTCTTC.